These 4 T cell receptor beta chains share one sample of origin, sequenced in a study of blood T cell repertoires in COVID-19. TCRdb's table, derived via immunoSEQ multiplex PCR, lists solely in-frame clones and lacks some. The table records 68,000 or so clones, around 80% of them present only once. Sequencing was performed on peripheral blood. The source is a human donor in a cohort sampled during active COVID-19.

The J gene is TRBJ2-2, the V gene TRBV5-8; 14 bases map to TRBD2. CDR1 and CDR2 (germline): SGHTS, YDEGEE. The J segment lost 8 bases and the V segment lost 5 bases, leaving 8 bases of the junction unmatched. The CDR3 loop spans 16 amino acids. For the CDR3, the DNA is TGTGCCAGCAGGATGGGACTAGCGGGAGTGTCTGGGGAGCTGTTTTTT. It yields the protein CASRMGLAGVSGELFF. The whole variable domain, remainder taken from reference TRBV5-8 and TRBJ2-2, is EAGVTQSPTHLIKTRGQQATLRCSPISGHTSVYWYQQALGLGLQFLLWYDEGEERNRGNFPPRFSGRQFPNYSSELNVNALELEDSALYLCASRMGLAGVSGELFFGEGSRLTVL.

V usage is TRBV24-1 and J usage is TRBJ2-5; 7 positions match TRBD2. The CDR3 is 14 residues long. Per germline, CDR1 KGHDR and CDR2 SFDVKD. Losses at the gene ends were 6 bases for V and 4 bases for J; bases not matched to a gene: 7. The CDR3 sequence is CATSRAGGGETQYF. The CDR3, as DNA: TGTGCCACCAGTCGGGCTGGGGGGGGAGAGACCCAGTACTTC.

The chain couples TRBV28 to TRBJ1-5, with unresolved D. This CDR3 contains 13 residues. The V end was cut by 7 bases, the J end by 6 bases, with 13 bases between. CDR1 and CDR2 (germline): MDHEN, SYDVKM. CDR3 residues: CASTASIGQPQHF. The CDR3 nucleotides read TGTGCCAGCACCGCCTCTATTGGTCAGCCCCAGCATTTT.

V is TRBV30 and J is TRBJ1-3; D is possibly TRBD1 (5 bases). V was clipped by 1 base and J by 7 bases, with 8 bases between them. CDR1 and CDR2 (germline): GTSNPN, SVGIG (reference sequence). The CDR3 contains 12 residues. The chain's CDR3 is CAWSGDWNTIYF. CDR3 DNA sequence: TGTGCCTGGAGTGGGGACTGGAACACCATATATTTT.